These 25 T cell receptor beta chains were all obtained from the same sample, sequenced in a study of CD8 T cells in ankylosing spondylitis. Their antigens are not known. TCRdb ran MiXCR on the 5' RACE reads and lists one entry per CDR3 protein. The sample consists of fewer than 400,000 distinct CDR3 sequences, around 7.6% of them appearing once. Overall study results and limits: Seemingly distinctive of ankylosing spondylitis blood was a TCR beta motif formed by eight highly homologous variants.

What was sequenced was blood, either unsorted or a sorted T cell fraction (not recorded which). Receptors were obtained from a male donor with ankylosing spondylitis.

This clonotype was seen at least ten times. The CDR3 protein is CASSHELAGGYNEQFF. The CDR3 DNA reads as TGTGCCAGCTCACACGAGCTAGCGGGAGGATACAATGAGCAGTTCTTC. This chain connects TRBV18 to TRBJ2-1, with 11 bases that match TRBD2. CDR3 length: 16 amino acids. In germline, CDR1 is KGHSH, CDR2 LQKENI. Trimming at V came to 4 bases and at J to 4 bases, leaving 6 bases not matched to a gene.

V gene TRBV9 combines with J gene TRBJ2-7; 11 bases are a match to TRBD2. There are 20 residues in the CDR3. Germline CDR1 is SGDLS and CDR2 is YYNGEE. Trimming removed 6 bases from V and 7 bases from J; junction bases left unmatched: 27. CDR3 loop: CASTKRGVLAGGPQSGEQYF. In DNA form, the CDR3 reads TGTGCCAGCACCAAACGTGGGGTCCTAGCGGGAGGCCCCCAGTCGGGAGAGCAGTACTTC. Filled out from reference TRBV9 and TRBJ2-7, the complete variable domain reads DSGVTQTPKHLITATGQRVTLRCSPRSGDLSVYWYQQSLDQGLQFLIQYYNGEERAKGNILERFSAQQFPDLHSELNLSSLELGDSALYFCASTKRGVLAGGPQSGEQYFGPGTRLTVT.

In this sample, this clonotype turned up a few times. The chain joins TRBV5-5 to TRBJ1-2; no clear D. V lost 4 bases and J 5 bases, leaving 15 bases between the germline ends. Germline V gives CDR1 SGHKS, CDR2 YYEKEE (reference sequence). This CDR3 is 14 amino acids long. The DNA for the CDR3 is TGTGCCAGCAGCCGCACTCTCATTGGATATGGCTACACCTTC. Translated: CASSRTLIGYGYTF.

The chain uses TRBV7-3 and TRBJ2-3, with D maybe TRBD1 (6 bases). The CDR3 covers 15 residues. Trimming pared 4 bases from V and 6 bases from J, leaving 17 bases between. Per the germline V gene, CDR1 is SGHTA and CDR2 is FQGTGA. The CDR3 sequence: CASSSGRQVPDTQYF. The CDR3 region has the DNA TGTGCCAGCAGCTCAGGGAGACAGGTCCCGGATACGCAGTATTTT.

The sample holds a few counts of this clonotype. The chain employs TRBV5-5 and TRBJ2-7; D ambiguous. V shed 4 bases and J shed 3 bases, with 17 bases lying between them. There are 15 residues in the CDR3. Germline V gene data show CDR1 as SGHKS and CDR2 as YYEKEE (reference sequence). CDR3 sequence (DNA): TGTGCCAGCAGCCTGGGCGCCTCAGAAGGCTACGAGCAGTACTTC. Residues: CASSLGASEGYEQYF.

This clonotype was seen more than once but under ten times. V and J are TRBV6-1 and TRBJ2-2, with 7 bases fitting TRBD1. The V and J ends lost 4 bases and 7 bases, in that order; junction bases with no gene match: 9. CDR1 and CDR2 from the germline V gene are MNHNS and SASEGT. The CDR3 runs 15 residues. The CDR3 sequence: CASSGRQGYIGELFF. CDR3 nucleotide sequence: TGTGCCAGCAGTGGGAGACAGGGCTACATCGGGGAGCTGTTTTTT.

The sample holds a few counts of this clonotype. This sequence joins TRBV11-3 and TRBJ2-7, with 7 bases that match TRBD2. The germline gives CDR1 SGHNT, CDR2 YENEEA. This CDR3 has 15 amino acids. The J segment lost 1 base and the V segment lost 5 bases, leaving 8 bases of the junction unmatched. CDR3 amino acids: CASSSGTLWSYEQYF. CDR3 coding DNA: TGTGCCAGCAGCAGCGGGACTCTATGGTCCTACGAGCAGTACTTC.

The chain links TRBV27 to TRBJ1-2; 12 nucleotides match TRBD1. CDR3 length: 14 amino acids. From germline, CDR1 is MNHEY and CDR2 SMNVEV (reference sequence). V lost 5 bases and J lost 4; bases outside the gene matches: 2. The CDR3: CASSGTGGAYGYTF. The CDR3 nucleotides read TGTGCCAGCAGTGGGACAGGGGGCGCCTATGGCTACACCTTC.

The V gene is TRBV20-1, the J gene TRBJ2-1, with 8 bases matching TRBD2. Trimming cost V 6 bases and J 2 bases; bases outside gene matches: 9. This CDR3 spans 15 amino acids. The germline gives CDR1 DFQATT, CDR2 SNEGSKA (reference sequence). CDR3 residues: CSALGGTRTYNEQFF. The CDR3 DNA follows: TGCAGTGCCTTAGGGGGGACTAGGACCTACAATGAGCAGTTCTTC.

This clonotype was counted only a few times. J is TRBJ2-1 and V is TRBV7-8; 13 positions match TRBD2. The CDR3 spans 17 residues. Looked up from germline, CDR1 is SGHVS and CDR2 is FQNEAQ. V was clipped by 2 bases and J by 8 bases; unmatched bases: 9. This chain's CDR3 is CASSLWGRTSGSHEQFF. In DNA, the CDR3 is TGTGCCAGCAGCTTATGGGGGAGGACTAGCGGGAGTCATGAGCAGTTCTTC.

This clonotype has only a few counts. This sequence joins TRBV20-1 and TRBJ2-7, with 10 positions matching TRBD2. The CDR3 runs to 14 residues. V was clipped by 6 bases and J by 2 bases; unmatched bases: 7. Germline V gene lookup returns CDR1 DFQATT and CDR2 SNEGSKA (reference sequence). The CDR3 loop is CSAFSSGRTYEQYF. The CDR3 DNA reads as TGCAGTGCCTTCTCTAGCGGGAGAACCTACGAGCAGTACTTC.

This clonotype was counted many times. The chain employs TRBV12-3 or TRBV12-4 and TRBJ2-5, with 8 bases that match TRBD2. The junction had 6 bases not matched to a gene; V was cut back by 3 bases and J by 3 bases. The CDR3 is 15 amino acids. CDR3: CASSFELADKETQYF. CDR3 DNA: TGTGCCAGCAGTTTCGAACTAGCGGACAAAGAGACCCAGTACTTC.

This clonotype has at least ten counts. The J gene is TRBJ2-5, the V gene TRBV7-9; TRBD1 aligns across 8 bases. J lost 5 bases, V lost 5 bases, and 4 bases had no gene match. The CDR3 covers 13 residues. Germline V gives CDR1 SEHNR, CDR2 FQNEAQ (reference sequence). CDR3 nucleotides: TGTGCCAGCAGCCGGACAGGGTATGAGACCCAGTACTTC. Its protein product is CASSRTGYETQYF.

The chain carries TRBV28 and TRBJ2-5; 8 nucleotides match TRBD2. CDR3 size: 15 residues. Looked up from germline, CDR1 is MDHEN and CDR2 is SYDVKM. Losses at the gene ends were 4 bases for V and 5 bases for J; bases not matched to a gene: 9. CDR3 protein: CASSSLAGSVETQYF. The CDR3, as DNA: TGTGCCAGCAGTTCCTTAGCGGGATCTGTGGAGACCCAGTACTTC.

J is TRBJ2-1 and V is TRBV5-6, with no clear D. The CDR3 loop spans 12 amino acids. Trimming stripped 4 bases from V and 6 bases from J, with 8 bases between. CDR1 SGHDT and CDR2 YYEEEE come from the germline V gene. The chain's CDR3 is CASSRTFNEQFF. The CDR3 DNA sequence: TGTGCCAGCAGCCGGACGTTCAATGAGCAGTTCTTC.

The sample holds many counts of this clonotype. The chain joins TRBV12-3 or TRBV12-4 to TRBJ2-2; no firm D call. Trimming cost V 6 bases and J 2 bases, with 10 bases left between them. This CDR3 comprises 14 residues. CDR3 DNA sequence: TGTGCCAGCAGGATGTGGGCAAACACCGGGGAGCTGTTTTTT. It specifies CASRMWANTGELFF.

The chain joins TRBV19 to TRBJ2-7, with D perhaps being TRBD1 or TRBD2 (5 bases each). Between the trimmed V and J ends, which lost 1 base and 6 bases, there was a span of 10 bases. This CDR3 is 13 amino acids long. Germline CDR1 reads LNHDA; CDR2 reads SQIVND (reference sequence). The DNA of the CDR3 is TGTGCCAGTAGTATAGTGTCAGGGACCGAGCAGTACTTC. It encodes CASSIVSGTEQYF.

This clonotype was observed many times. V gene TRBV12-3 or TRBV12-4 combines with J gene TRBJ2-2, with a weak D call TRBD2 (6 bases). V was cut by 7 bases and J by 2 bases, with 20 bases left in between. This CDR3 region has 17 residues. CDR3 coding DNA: TGTGCCAGCACCGTGGGTGGGGGAGGATCTAACACCGGGGAGCTGTTTTTT. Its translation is CASTVGGGGSNTGELFF.

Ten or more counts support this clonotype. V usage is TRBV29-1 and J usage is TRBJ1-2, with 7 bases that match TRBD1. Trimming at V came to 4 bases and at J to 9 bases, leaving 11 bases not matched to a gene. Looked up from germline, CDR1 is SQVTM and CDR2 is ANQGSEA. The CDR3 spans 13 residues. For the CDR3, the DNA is TGCAGCGTTGGAGGACAGGCTGGTACGAGCTACACCTTC. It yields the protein CSVGGQAGTSYTF.

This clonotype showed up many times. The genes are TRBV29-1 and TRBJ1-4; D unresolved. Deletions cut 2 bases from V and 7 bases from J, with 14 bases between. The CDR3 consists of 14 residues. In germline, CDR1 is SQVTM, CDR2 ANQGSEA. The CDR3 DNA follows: TGCAGCGTTGAAACCCTCTCCGCAGGTGAAAAACTGTTTTTT. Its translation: CSVETLSAGEKLFF.

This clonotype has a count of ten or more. The CDR3 bases are TGTGCCTGGAGTGTATCCCTGAGATACGAGCAGTACTTC. It encodes CAWSVSLRYEQYF. The V call is TRBV30, the J call TRBJ2-7; no clear D. The V gene's germline CDR1 is GTSNPN and CDR2 SVGIG (reference sequence). The CDR3 covers 13 residues. V dropped 0 bases and J dropped 4 bases, with 10 bases sitting between them.

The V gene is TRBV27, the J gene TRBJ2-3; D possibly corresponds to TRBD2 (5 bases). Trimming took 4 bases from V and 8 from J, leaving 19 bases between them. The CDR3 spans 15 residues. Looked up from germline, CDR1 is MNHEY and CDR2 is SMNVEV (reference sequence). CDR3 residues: CASSSRLYRLGTQYF. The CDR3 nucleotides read TGTGCCAGCAGTTCGCGACTATACCGGTTAGGTACGCAGTATTTT.

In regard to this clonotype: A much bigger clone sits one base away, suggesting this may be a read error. Here the CDR3 DNA reads TGTGCCAGCTGCCAAGATAGCCAGGGTAACTATGGCTACACCTTC. Its translation: CASCQDSQGNYGYTF. V usage is TRBV14 and J usage is TRBJ1-2, with D possibly TRBD1 on 5 matching bases. Germline loops: CDR1 SGHDN, CDR2 FVKESK. This CDR3 region has 15 residues. Full variable domain (outside the CDR3, taken from reference TRBV14 and TRBJ1-2): EAGVTQFPSHSVIEKGQTVTLRCDPISGHDNLYWYRRVMGKEIKFLLHFVKESKQDESGMPNNRFLAERTGGTYSTLKVQPAELEDSGVYFCASCQDSQGNYGYTFGSGTRLTVV.

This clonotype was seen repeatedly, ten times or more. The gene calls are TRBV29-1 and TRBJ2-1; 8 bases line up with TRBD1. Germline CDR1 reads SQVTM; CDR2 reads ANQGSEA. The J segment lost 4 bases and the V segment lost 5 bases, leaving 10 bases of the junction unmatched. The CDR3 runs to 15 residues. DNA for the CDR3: TGCAGCGTTTCCCACCGGGACAGGCTATACAATGAGCAGTTCTTC. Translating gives CSVSHRDRLYNEQFF.

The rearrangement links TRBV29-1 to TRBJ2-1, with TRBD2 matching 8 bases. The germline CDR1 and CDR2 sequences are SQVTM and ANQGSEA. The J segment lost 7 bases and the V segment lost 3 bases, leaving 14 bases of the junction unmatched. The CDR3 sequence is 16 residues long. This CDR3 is CSVDLVSGSWLNEQFF. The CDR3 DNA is TGCAGCGTTGATCTCGTCAGCGGGAGTTGGTTAAATGAGCAGTTCTTC.